This entry concerns a single TCR beta chain. Germline V lookup: CDR1 SGHTS, CDR2 YDEGEE. V lost 4 bases and J lost 3, with 15 bases in between. The CDR3 contains 15 residues. Profiled with immunoSEQ multiplex PCR; TCRdb holds only in-frame clones, not every one. Among tens of thousands of clones listed, 84% were seen once. This sample is drawn from a study of OX40 agonist ivuxolimab in advanced cancers. This sequence originates from an adult with an advanced solid tumor such as melanoma, head and neck, liver or kidney cancer. The rearrangement uses TRBV5-8 and TRBJ2-3; the D gene is possibly TRBD1 (6 bases). Sequencing used CD4+ or CD8+ T cells sorted from blood, obtained in a trial of the OX40 agonist ivuxolimab. As DNA, the CDR3 is TGTGCCAGCAGCACCTACAGGGCCAGAACAGATACGCAGTATTTT. Its protein is CASSTYRARTDTQYF. The variable domain in full, with the rest retrieved from reference TRBV5-8 and TRBJ2-3, is EAGVTQSPTHLIKTRGQQATLRCSPISGHTSVYWYQQALGLGLQFLLWYDEGEERNRGNFPPRFSGRQFPNYSSELNVNALELEDSALYLCASSTYRARTDTQYFGPGTRLTVL.